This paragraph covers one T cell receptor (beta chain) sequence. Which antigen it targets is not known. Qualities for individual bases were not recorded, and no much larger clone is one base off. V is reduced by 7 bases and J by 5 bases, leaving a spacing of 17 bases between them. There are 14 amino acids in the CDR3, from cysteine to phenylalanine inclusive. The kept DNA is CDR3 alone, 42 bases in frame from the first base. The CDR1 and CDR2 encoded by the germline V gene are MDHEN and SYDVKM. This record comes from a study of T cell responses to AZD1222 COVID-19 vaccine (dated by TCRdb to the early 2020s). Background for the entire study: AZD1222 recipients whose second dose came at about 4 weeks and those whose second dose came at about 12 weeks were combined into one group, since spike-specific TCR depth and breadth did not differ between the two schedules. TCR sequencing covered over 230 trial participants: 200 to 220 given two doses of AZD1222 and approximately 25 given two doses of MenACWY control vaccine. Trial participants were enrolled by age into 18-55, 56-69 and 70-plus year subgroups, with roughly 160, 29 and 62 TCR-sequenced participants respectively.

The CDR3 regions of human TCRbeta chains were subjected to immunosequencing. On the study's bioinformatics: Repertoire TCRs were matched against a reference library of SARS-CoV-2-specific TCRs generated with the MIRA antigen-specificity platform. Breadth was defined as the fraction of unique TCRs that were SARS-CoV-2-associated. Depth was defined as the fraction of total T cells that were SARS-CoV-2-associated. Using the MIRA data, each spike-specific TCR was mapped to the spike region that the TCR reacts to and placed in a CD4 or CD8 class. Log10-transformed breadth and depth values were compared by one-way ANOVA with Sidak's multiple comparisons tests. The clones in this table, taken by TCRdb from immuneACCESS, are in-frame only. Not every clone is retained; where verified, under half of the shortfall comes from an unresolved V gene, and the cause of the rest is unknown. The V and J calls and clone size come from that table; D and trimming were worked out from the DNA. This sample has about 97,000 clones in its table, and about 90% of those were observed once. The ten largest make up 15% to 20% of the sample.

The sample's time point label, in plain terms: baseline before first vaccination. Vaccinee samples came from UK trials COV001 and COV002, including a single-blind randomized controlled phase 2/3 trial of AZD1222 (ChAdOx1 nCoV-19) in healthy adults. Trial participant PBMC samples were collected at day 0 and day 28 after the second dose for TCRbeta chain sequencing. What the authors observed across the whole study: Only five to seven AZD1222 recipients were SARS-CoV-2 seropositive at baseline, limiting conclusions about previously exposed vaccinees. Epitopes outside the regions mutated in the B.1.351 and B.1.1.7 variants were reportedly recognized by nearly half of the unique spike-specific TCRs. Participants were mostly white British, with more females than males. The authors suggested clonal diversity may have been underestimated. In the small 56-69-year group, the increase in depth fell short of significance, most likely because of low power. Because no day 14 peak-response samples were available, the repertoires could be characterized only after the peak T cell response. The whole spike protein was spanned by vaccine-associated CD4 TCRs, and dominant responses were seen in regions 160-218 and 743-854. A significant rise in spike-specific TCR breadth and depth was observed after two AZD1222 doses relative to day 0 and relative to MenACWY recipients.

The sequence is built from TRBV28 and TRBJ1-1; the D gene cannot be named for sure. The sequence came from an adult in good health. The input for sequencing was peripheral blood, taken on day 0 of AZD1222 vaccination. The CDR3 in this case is CASIEAGGKTEAFF. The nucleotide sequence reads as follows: TGTGCCAGCATCGAAGCCGGAGGGAAGACTGAAGCTTTCTTT. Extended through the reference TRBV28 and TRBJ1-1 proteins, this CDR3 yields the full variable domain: DVKVTQSSRYLVKRTGEKVFLECVQDMDHENMFWYRQDPGLGLRLIYFSYDVKMKEKGDIPEGYSVSREKKERFSLILESASTNQTSMYLCASIEAGGKTEAFFGQGTRLTVV.